This TCR beta chain was recorded in a study of identical twins. TCRdb re-analysed the 5' RACE reads in MiXCR, keeping a single row per CDR3 protein. The table shows under 1 million distinct CDR3 sequences, with 9% to 15% occurring only once. The V and J ends lost 4 bases and 4 bases respectively, with 17 bases between them. Germline values: CDR1 SGDLS, CDR2 YYNGEE. The CDR3 covers 15 residues. This clonotype was counted a few times. These data also formed part of another study, on yellow fever vaccine responses in identical twins. That paper adds: Twins reportedly showed a vaccine T cell response that seemed partly convergent and partly personalized.

This chain connects TRBV9 to TRBJ1-1; D might be TRBD1 (5 bases). This TCR derives from a young woman in good health. Input material: PBMCs. CDR3 region: CASSPRVPGGTEAFF. The DNA of the CDR3 is TGTGCCAGCAGCCCCAGGGTGCCGGGGGGCACTGAAGCTTTCTTT.